This TCR beta chain is from a study of cytomegalovirus exposure and HLA in healthy donors. Study-level points and caveats: Donors belonging to an Asian-associated ancestry cluster reportedly showed fewer N-insertions in productive TCRs than the 666-donor mean, according to what a later analysis found. The likely origin of a cluster of highly shared sequence variants was a sequencing artifact. The records held CMV serostatus as the only immune exposure information. Most of the CMV-associated TCR beta chains (in a later analysis) appeared to be HLA-restricted.

PCR employed 60 Vbeta and 13 Jbeta primers. The repertoire was sequenced with immunoSEQ multiplex PCR; TCRdb's copy has only in-frame clones and lacks some. In the table there are approximately 110,000 clones, 50% to 65% of which are singletons. A remark on this clone: Its antigen is undetermined.

CDR1 MNHNS and CDR2 SASEGT come from the germline V gene. The length of the CDR3 is 12 residues. The V end was cut by 2 bases, the J end by 3 bases, with 2 bases between. The clonotype comes from a man aged 30-40 years in good health and CMV-seropositive. The sample was PBMCs. This chain joins TRBV6-1 and TRBJ1-5; D is uncertain. CDR3 protein: CASSELNQPQHF. The CDR3 DNA follows: TGTGCCAGCAGTGAACTCAATCAGCCCCAGCATTTT.